Listed below are T cell receptor beta chains from one sample, sequenced in a study of blood T cell repertoires in COVID-19. Repertoires were generated with immunoSEQ multiplex PCR, while TCRdb's copy carries only in-frame clones and drops some. The sample lists about 130,000 clones, 85% occurring once. The specimen was peripheral blood. These receptors were collected from a man at least 80 years old with active or convalescent COVID-19. Both conserved end residues are part of each CDR3.

J: TRBJ2-7; V: TRBV6-5; CDR3: CASSISAYEQYF
J: TRBJ2-3; V: TRBV7-2; CDR3: CASSSILRGPRTDTQYF
J: TRBJ2-2; V: TRBV6-4; CDR3: CASSDGPYAGTGELFF
J: TRBJ2-3; V: TRBV19; CDR3: CASASGGGTDTQYF
J: TRBJ2-7; V: TRBV5-5; CDR3: CASSLDRRYYEQYF
J: TRBJ1-6; V: TRBV5-1; CDR3: CASSAYRSLNSPLHF
J: TRBJ2-7; V: TRBV4-2; CDR3: CASSQDPGQNYEQYF
J: TRBJ2-7; V: TRBV28; CDR3: CASSLGGGPPYEQYF
J: TRBJ2-1; V: TRBV29-1; CDR3: CSAGRHGEQFF
J: TRBJ1-4; V: TRBV5-8; CDR3: CASSLWGQGGEKLFF
J: TRBJ1-5; V: TRBV28; CDR3: CASSQGQGWQPQHF
J: TRBJ2-2; V: TRBV18; CDR3: CASSPSANTGELFF
J: TRBJ2-6; V: TRBV7-8; CDR3: CASSPAILLAAGANVLTF
J: TRBJ2-5; V: TRBV7-6; CDR3: CASSRGTSGVYQETQYF
J: TRBJ1-2; V: TRBV11-2; CDR3: CASSIRQGAGGYTF
J: TRBJ1-6; V: TRBV11-2; CDR3: CASAGQGSYNSPLHF
J: TRBJ1-5; V: TRBV11-2; CDR3: CASSLGGNSNQPQHF
J: TRBJ1-2; V: TRBV5-7; CDR3: CASSFPQGSGGYGYTF
J: TRBJ1-6; V: TRBV14; CDR3: CASSQTDTYNSPLHF
J: TRBJ2-7; V: TRBV9; CDR3: CASSLQDRAVPGYEQYF
J: TRBJ1-2; V: TRBV3-1/TRBV3-2; CDR3: CASSQAQGVSGYTF
J: TRBJ1-3; V: TRBV5-1; CDR3: CASSWGQEKRNTIYF
J: TRBJ2-5; V: TRBV16; CDR3: CANSQQETQYF
J: TRBJ1-2; V: TRBV11-2; CDR3: CASSSPPGSGGYTF
J: TRBJ2-1; V: TRBV28; CDR3: CASSPWSVFGGGADEQFF
J: TRBJ1-1; V: TRBV7-3; CDR3: CASRNGVYRVDMNTEAFF
J: TRBJ1-5; V: TRBV6-6; CDR3: CASSYSGTGVQPQHF
J: TRBJ1-3; V: TRBV6-5; CDR3: CASSQHRGAGNTIYF
J: TRBJ2-3; V: TRBV4-2; CDR3: CASSQDLVGQSTDTQYF
J: TRBJ2-1; V: TRBV7-9; CDR3: CASREIGLSNEQFF
J: TRBJ2-7; V: TRBV28; CDR3: CASSLPGGNSYEQYF
J: TRBJ2-7; V: TRBV27; CDR3: CASRTGSSGTYEQYF
J: TRBJ2-3; V: TRBV3-1/TRBV3-2; CDR3: CASSRTGVAGVFTDTQYF
J: TRBJ2-7; V: TRBV27; CDR3: CASSSHGMTYEQYF
J: TRBJ1-4; V: TRBV2; CDR3: CAIRRDPNEKLFF
J: TRBJ1-1; V: TRBV7-2; CDR3: CASSFQTGRGTEAFF
J: TRBJ1-2; V: TRBV5-4; CDR3: CASSLGGTRPDYGYTF
J: TRBJ1-1; V: TRBV12-3/TRBV12-4; CDR3: CASSFSAEAFF
J: TRBJ1-2; V: TRBV9; CDR3: CASSVSGDGKWGYTF
J: TRBJ1-5; V: TRBV9; CDR3: CASSVGVGADQPQHF
J: TRBJ1-3; V: TRBV19; CDR3: CASSDGSSGNTIYF
J: TRBJ2-5; V: TRBV28; CDR3: CASRSSGGKETQYF
J: TRBJ1-2; V: TRBV30; CDR3: CAWSDRGRIYGYTF
J: TRBJ2-3; V: TRBV7-7; CDR3: CASSMASGAQDTQYF
J: TRBJ1-2; V: TRBV9; CDR3: CASSVVGQGDGYTF
J: TRBJ2-1; V: TRBV18; CDR3: CASSPATGNNEQFF
J: TRBJ1-4; V: TRBV5-1; CDR3: CASSTGQAEPEKLFF
J: TRBJ2-3; V: TRBV5-1; CDR3: CASSYGTRGDLTDTQYF
J: TRBJ1-5; V: TRBV6-5; CDR3: CASRGQFGNQPQHF
J: TRBJ2-7; V: TRBV5-1; CDR3: CASSLGSGGAQVDEQYF
J: TRBJ2-1; V: TRBV19; CDR3: CASSIGRAYNEQFF
J: TRBJ2-3; V: TRBV6-4; CDR3: CASSQLAGYTDTQYF